Each of the 22 T cell receptor beta chains below was sequenced from the same sample in a study of blood T cell repertoires in COVID-19. TCRdb keeps only in-frame clones here, not all; method: immunoSEQ multiplex PCR. The sample has fewer than 80,000 clones; about 70% are singletons. The specimen was peripheral blood. The receptors shown here come from a man in his 60s with acute or convalescent COVID-19.

The chain joins TRBV28 to TRBJ1-1; a possible D gene is TRBD1 (6 bases). This CDR3 contains 13 residues. Germline CDR1 reads MDHEN; CDR2 reads SYDVKM. V was trimmed by 6 bases and J by 1 base, leaving 9 bases between them. CDR3 coding DNA: TGTGCCAGCAGGGGGGCGGCGAACACTGAAGCTTTCTTT. It codes for CASRGAANTEAFF.

This clone occurred once. The chain uses TRBV19 and TRBJ2-2; TRBD2 agrees at 7 bases. Unmatched junction bases numbered 7, after V lost 6 bases and J lost 0 bases. This CDR3 has 16 residues. Germline CDR1 reads LNHDA; CDR2 reads SQIVND (reference sequence). CDR3 protein: CASRGGAGANTGELFF. CDR3 DNA: TGTGCCAGTAGAGGCGGGGCGGGAGCGAACACCGGGGAGCTGTTTTTT.

The chain employs TRBV7-6 and TRBJ1-5, with D tentatively TRBD1 (5 bases). The V and J ends lost 1 base and 4 bases respectively, with 11 bases between them. CDR1 SGHVS and CDR2 FNYEAQ come from the germline V gene. This CDR3 has 15 amino acids. CDR3 DNA sequence: TGTGCCAGCAGCTTAGTCGGGGGGTGGAATCAGCCCCAGCATTTT. Amino acid sequence: CASSLVGGWNQPQHF.

The V call is TRBV2, the J call TRBJ1-5, with D uncertain. Trimming pared 4 bases from V and 7 bases from J, leaving 11 bases between. Germline CDR1 reads SNHLY; CDR2 reads FYNNEI. This CDR3 is 13 amino acids long. The CDR3, as DNA: TGTGCCAGCAGTGCCATCGGGAACCAGCCCCAGCATTTT. As protein: CASSAIGNQPQHF.

V usage is TRBV6-2 or TRBV6-3 and J usage is TRBJ1-1; the D is unclear. V lost 5 bases and J lost 0, with 7 bases in between. The CDR3 runs 13 residues. In germline, CDR1 is MNHEY, CDR2 SVGEGT. CDR3 sequence reads: CASSLYLNTEAFF. The CDR3 DNA reads as TGTGCCAGCAGTCTATACTTGAACACTGAAGCTTTCTTT.

CDR3 nucleotides: TGTGCCAGCAGTAGGGAGGGAAGGGGGAACACTGAAGCTTTCTTT. This translates into CASSREGRGNTEAFF. J is TRBJ1-1 and V is TRBV2; TRBD1 is a possible D gene (5 bases). The CDR3 length is 15 residues. Looked up from germline, CDR1 is SNHLY and CDR2 is FYNNEI. The V end lost 5 bases, the J end lost 1 base, and 14 bases lay between the germline ends.

The rearrangement uses TRBV12-5 and TRBJ1-1, with D tentatively TRBD1 (6 bases). Deletions cut 2 bases from V and 0 bases from J, with 13 bases between. CDR1 is LGHNT, CDR2 FRNRAP, per germline. This CDR3 is 16 amino acids long. The CDR3 nucleotides are TGTGCTAGTGGTTTGCCCTGGGACACCCTGAACACTGAAGCTTTCTTT. This gives the protein CASGLPWDTLNTEAFF.

This clone was detected once. The rearrangement joins TRBV6-5 to TRBJ1-5; 9 bases line up with TRBD1. The germline V gene has CDR1 MNHEY and CDR2 SVGAGI. J was trimmed by 7 bases and V by 6 bases; bases with no gene match: 4. This CDR3 has 13 residues. The CDR3 here is CASSPGQGQPQHF. The CDR3 DNA reads as TGTGCCAGCAGCCCGGGACAGGGCCAGCCCCAGCATTTT.

This clone has more than one count but fewer than ten. CDR3 residues: CASKGTGGFEKLFF. The CDR3 coding sequence is TGTGCCAGCAAAGGGACAGGGGGCTTCGAAAAACTGTTTTTT. The gene calls are TRBV2 and TRBJ1-4, with 12 positions matching TRBD1. In germline, CDR1 is SNHLY, CDR2 FYNNEI. This CDR3 region has 14 residues. V dropped 7 bases and J dropped 8; count of bases not matched to a gene: 5.

The gene calls are TRBV4-1 and TRBJ2-5, with D possibly TRBD2 on 6 matching bases. Germline V lookup: CDR1 MGHRA, CDR2 YSYEKL. V was shortened by 3 bases and J by 4 bases, with 9 bases between the two germline ends. The CDR3 is made up of 13 amino acids. CDR3 residues: CASSQTRGETQYF. CDR3 nucleotide sequence: TGCGCCAGCAGCCAGACTAGAGGAGAGACCCAGTACTTC.

The chain joins TRBV5-1 to TRBJ1-4; 7 nucleotides agree with TRBD1. CDR3 size: 16 residues. CDR1 and CDR2 (germline): SGHRS, YFSETQ. V trimming: 1 base; J trimming: 8 bases; junction bases outside the gene matches: 11. In nucleotides, the CDR3 is TGCGCCAGCAGCTTGACCCGCGACAGGGTTGGCGAAAAACTGTTTTTT. Protein sequence: CASSLTRDRVGEKLFF.

This CDR3 reads CASSSTLRQGRGAFF. In nucleotides, the CDR3 is TGTGCCAGCAGTTCCACCCTAAGGCAGGGGCGAGGAGCTTTCTTT. The V and J genes are TRBV27 and TRBJ1-1; a possible D gene is TRBD1 (6 bases). V was pared by 4 bases and J by 10 bases, with 22 bases between. The CDR3 runs to 15 residues. Germline CDR1 MNHEY, CDR2 SMNVEV (reference sequence).

The J gene is TRBJ1-4, the V gene TRBV5-4; D perhaps matches TRBD1 (6 bases). There are 15 residues in the CDR3. The germline V and J ends were trimmed by 4 bases and 6 bases, with 16 bases remaining between them. CDR1 and CDR2 from the germline V gene are SGHNT and YYREEE (reference sequence). CDR3 DNA sequence: TGTGCCAGCAGCCTAGGGGGGGGCCGGGATGAAAAACTGTTTTTT. As protein: CASSLGGGRDEKLFF. The entire variable domain, with the rest obtained from reference TRBV5-4 and TRBJ1-4, is as follows: ETGVTQSPTHLIKTRGQQVTLRCSSQSGHNTVSWYQQALGQGPQFIFQYYREEENGRGNFPPRFSGLQFPNYSSELNVNALELDDSALYLCASSLGGGRDEKLFFGSGTQLSVL.

The chain links TRBV27 to TRBJ1-2; D is perhaps TRBD1 (6 bases). Germline CDR1 is MNHEY and CDR2 is SMNVEV (reference sequence). Trimming cost V 6 bases and J 0 bases, with 11 bases left between them. CDR3 length: 14 amino acids. DNA of the CDR3: TGTGCCAGCAGGCCGGACAGAGCTAACTATGGCTACACCTTC. Its protein product is CASRPDRANYGYTF.

The chain joins TRBV10-3 to TRBJ2-7; D gene ambiguous. From germline, CDR1 is ENHRY and CDR2 SYGVKD. V was shortened by 0 bases and J by 3 bases, with 3 bases between the two germline ends. The CDR3 spans 12 residues. The CDR3 bases are TGTGCCATCAGTGAGTCCTTCTACGAGCAGTACTTC. This translates into CAISESFYEQYF.

The chain links TRBV6-6 to TRBJ2-3, with 12 bases that match TRBD2. There are 17 residues in the CDR3. Germline values: CDR1 MNHNY, CDR2 SVGAGI (reference sequence). V lost 5 bases to trimming and J lost 0 bases; unmatched junction nucleotides: 6. The CDR3 DNA reads as TGTGCCAGCAGTCATCGACTAGCGGGGGACAGCACAGATACGCAGTATTTT. Its protein is CASSHRLAGDSTDTQYF.

The V gene is TRBV5-4, the J gene TRBJ2-1; 10 nucleotides line up with TRBD2. Trimming took 4 bases from V and 7 from J; bases not matched to a gene: 5. Germline V gene data show CDR1 as SGHNT and CDR2 as YYREEE (reference sequence). The CDR3 is 14 amino acids. In DNA form, the CDR3 reads TGTGCCAGCAGCCCACGACTAGCGGGTAATGAGCAGTTCTTC. This encodes CASSPRLAGNEQFF.

The chain's CDR3 is CASTQGTDTQYF. Written as DNA, the CDR3 is TGTGCCAGCACCCAGGGGACAGATACGCAGTATTTT. The chain has TRBV28 and TRBJ2-3; D might be TRBD1 (6 bases). Germline CDR1 is MDHEN and CDR2 is SYDVKM. The CDR3 has 12 residues. V was pared by 7 bases and J by 3 bases, with 8 bases between. Based on the CDR3 plus reference TRBV28 and TRBJ2-3, the full variable domain is DVKVTQSSRYLVKRTGEKVFLECVQDMDHENMFWYRQDPGLGLRLIYFSYDVKMKEKGDIPEGYSVSREKKERFSLILESASTNQTSMYLCASTQGTDTQYFGPGTRLTVL.

The chain employs TRBV4-2 and TRBJ2-3, with 11 bases identical to TRBD2. Germline values: CDR1 LGHNA, CDR2 YNFKEQ. The CDR3 has 14 amino acids. The V gene end was trimmed by 5 bases and the J gene end by 4 bases; junction bases not matched to a gene: 2. CDR3 sequence reads: CASSGTSGADTQYF. The CDR3 DNA follows: TGTGCCAGCAGCGGGACTAGCGGTGCAGATACGCAGTATTTT.

The chain has TRBV5-1 and TRBJ2-1; 7 nucleotides align to TRBD1. The germline CDR1 and CDR2 sequences are SGHRS and YFSETQ. V shed 0 bases, J shed 5 bases, and the junction held 5 bases outside the gene matches. The CDR3 is made up of 15 amino acids. The CDR3 DNA is TGCGCCAGCAGCTTGGATTACACAGGGGACAATGAGCAGTTCTTC. This encodes CASSLDYTGDNEQFF.

As DNA, the CDR3 is TGTGCCAGCAGCCGGGCCAGGGACAGGGGGGAAGAGACCCAGTACTTC. This translates into CASSRARDRGEETQYF. The chain uses TRBV5-4 and TRBJ2-5; TRBD1 matches at 11 bases. Trimming cost V 4 bases and J 3 bases; bases outside gene matches: 8. This CDR3 is 16 amino acids long. The germline V gene has CDR1 SGHNT and CDR2 YYREEE (reference sequence). Full variable domain (rest looked up from reference TRBV5-4 and TRBJ2-5): ETGVTQSPTHLIKTRGQQVTLRCSSQSGHNTVSWYQQALGQGPQFIFQYYREEENGRGNFPPRFSGLQFPNYSSELNVNALELDDSALYLCASSRARDRGEETQYFGPGTRLLVL.

The V gene is TRBV6-5, the J gene TRBJ2-6, with 10 bases aligning to TRBD2. This CDR3 has 15 residues. Germline CDR1 reads MNHEY; CDR2 reads SVGAGI. Trimming at V came to 7 bases and at J to 2 bases, leaving 2 bases not matched to a gene. In nucleotides, the CDR3 is TGTGCCAGCACTAGCGGGAGTGCTGGGGCCAACGTCCTGACTTTC. Amino acids: CASTSGSAGANVLTF.